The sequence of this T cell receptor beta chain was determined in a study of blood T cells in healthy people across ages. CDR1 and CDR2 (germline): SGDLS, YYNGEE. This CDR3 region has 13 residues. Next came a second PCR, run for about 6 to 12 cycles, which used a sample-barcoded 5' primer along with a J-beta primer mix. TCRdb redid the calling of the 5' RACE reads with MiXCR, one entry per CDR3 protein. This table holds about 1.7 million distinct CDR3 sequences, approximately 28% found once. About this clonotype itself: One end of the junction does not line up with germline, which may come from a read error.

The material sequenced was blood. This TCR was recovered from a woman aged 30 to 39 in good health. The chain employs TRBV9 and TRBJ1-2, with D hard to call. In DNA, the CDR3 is TGTGCCAGCAGCCTAGGACGGAGCTATGGCCACACCTTC. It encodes CASSLGRSYGHTF.